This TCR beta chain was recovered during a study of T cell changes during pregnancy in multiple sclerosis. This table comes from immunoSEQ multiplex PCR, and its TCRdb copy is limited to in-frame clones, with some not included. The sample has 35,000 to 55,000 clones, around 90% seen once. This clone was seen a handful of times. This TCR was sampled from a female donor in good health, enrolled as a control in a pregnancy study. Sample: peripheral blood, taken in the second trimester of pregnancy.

This chain's CDR3 is CSAGRSRTEAFF. The CDR3 nucleotides are TGTTCGGCAGGGCGAAGTAGGACTGAAGCTTTCTTT. The chain couples TRBV7-2 to TRBJ1-1; possibly TRBD1 for D (5 bases). CDR3 length: 12 residues. The V gene's germline CDR1 is SGHTA and CDR2 FQGNSA.